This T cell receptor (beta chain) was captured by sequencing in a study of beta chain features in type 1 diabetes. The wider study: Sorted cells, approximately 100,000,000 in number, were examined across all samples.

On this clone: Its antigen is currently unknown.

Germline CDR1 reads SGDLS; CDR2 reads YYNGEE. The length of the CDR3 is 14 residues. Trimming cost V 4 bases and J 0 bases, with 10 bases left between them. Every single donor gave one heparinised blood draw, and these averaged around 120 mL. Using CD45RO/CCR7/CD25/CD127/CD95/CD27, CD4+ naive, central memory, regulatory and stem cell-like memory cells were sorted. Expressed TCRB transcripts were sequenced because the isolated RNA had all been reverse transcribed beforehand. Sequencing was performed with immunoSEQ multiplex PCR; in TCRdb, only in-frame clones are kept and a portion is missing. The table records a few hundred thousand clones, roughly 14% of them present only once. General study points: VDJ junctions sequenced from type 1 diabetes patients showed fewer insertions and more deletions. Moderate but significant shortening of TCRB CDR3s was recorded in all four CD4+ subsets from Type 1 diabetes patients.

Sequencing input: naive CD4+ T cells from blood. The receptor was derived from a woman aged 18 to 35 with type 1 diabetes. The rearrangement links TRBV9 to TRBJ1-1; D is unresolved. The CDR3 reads CASSPTSVNTEAFF. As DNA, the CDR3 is TGTGCCAGCAGCCCGACATCCGTGAACACTGAAGCTTTCTTT.